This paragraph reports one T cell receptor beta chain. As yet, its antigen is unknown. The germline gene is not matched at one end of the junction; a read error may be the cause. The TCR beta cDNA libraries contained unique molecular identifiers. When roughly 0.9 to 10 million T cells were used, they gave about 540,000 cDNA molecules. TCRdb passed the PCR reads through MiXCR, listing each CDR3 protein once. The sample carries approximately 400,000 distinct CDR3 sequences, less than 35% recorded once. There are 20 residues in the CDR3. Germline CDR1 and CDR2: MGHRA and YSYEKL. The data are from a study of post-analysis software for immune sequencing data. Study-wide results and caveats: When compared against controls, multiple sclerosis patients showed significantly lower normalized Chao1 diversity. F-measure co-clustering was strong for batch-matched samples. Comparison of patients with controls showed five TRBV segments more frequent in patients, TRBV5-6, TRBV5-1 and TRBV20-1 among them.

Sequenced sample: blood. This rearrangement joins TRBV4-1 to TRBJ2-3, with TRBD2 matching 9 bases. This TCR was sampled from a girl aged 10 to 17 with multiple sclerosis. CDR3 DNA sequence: TGCGCCAGCAGCCCCCATTTGAAGATAGCGGGGGACTCTAGCACAGATACGCGGTATTTT. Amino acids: CASSPHLKIAGDSSTDTRYF.